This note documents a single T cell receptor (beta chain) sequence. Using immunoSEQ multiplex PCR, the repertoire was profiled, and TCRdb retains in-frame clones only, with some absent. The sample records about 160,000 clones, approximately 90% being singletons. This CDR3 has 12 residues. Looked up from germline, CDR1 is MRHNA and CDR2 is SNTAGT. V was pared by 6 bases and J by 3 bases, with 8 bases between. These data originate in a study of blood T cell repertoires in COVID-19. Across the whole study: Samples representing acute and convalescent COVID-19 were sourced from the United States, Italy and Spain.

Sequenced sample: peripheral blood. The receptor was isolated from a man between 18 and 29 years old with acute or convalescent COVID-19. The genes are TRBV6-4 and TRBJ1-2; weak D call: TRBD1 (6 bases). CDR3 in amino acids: CASRDSHYGYTF. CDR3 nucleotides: TGTGCCAGCAGGGACAGCCACTATGGCTACACCTTC.